This T cell receptor beta chain was recovered during a study of shared clonotypes between healthy human individuals. In the study overall: Contributing individuals were a couple of females and a few males aged 18 to 49. Study-wide points: Naive CD4 clonotypes were shared across several donors at roughly 5%.

CD8 cells classed as naive were CD45RO-negative and positively selected for CCR7, excluding terminally differentiated effector memory CD45RA+ cells. The donors were adults (healthy and HIV-negative) with no recent acute infections or vaccinations. All participating donors were Caucasian adults from Nashville, Tennessee. A remark on this clone: Its antigen is unknown.

Sequencing was performed with immunoSEQ multiplex PCR; in TCRdb, only in-frame clones are kept and a portion is missing. This table has about 2 million clones, less than 95% appearing once. V lost 0 bases to trimming and J lost 6 bases; unmatched junction nucleotides: 8. Germline V CDR1 and CDR2: LNHNV, YYDKDF (reference sequence). The CDR3 is 15 residues long. The source is a man aged 18 to 29 in good health. The material sequenced was naive CD8+ T cells sorted from blood. This sequence joins TRBV15 and TRBJ2-7, with 7 bases aligning to TRBD2. CDR3 sequence reads: CATSRERGSLGEQYF. CDR3 in DNA: TGTGCCACCAGCAGAGAGCGCGGGAGTCTAGGCGAGCAGTACTTC.